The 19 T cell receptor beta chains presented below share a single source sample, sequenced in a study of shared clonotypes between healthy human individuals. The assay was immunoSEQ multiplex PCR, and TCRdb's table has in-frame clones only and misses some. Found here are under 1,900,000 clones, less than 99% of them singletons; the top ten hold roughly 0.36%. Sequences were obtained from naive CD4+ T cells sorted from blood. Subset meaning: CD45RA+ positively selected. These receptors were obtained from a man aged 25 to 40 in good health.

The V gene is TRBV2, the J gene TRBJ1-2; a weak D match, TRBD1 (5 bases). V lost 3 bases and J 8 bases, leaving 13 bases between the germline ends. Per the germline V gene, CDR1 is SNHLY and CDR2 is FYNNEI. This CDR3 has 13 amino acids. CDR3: CASSEGGTGGYTF. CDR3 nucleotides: TGTGCCAGCAGTGAGGGGGGAACTGGAGGCTACACCTTC. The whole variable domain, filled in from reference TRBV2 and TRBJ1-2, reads EPEVTQTPSHQVTQMGQEVILRCVPISNHLYFYWYRQILGQKVEFLVSFYNNEISEKSEIFDDQFSVERPDGSNFTLKIRSTKLEDSAMYFCASSEGGTGGYTFGSGTRLTVV.

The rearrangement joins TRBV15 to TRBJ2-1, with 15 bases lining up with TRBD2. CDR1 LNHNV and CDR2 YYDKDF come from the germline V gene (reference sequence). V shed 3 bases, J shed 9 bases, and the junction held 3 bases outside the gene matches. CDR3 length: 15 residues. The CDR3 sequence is CATSSGLAGGPEQFF. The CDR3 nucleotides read TGTGCCACCAGCAGTGGACTAGCGGGAGGGCCTGAGCAGTTCTTC.

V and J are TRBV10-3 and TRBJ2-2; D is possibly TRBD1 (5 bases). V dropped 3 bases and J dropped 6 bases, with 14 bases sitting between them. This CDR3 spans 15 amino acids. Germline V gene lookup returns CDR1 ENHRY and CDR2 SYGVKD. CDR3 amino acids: CAISDVRGTAGELFF. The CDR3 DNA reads TGTGCCATCAGTGATGTAAGGGGAACGGCCGGGGAGCTGTTTTTT.

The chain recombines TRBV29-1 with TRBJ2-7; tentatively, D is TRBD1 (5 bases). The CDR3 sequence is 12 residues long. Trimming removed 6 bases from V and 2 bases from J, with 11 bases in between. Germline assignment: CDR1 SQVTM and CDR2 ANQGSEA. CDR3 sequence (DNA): TGCAGCGTATCTCTAGGGGCCTACGAGCAGTACTTC. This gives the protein CSVSLGAYEQYF.

CDR3 nucleotide sequence: TGTGCCAGTAGTATAGGCAGGGGCTCGGTTTTGACCGGGGAGCTGTTTTTT. This sequence encodes CASSIGRGSVLTGELFF. V and J are TRBV19 and TRBJ2-2; the D gene is possibly TRBD1 (6 bases). Trimming took off 1 base at V and 5 bases at J, with 17 bases between the two ends. The germline gives CDR1 LNHDA, CDR2 SQIVND (reference sequence). There are 17 residues in the CDR3.

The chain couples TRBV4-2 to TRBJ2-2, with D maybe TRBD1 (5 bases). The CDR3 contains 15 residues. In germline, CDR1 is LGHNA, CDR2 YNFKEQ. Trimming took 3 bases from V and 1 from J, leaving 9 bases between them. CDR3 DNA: TGTGCCAGCAGCCAGAGCGACAGGAACACCGGGGAGCTGTTTTTT. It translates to CASSQSDRNTGELFF.

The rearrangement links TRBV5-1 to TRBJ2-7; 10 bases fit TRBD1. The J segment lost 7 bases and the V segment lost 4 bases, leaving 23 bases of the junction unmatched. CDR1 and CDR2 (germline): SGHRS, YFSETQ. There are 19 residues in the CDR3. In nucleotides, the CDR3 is TGCGCCAGCAGCCCGGGACAGGGGAATGTTGGACTTAGCCTCCGTGAGCAGTACTTC. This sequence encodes CASSPGQGNVGLSLREQYF.

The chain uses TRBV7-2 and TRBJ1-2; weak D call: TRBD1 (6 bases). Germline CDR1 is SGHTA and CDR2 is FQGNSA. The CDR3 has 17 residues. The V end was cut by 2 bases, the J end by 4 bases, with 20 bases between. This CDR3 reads CASSLWGGQPRVYGYTF. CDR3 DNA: TGTGCCAGCAGCTTATGGGGAGGACAGCCCAGAGTCTATGGCTACACCTTC.

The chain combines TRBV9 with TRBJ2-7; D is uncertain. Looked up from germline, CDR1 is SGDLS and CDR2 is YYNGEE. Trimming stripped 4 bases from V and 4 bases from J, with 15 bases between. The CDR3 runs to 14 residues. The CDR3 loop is CASSPAQGLYEQYF. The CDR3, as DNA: TGTGCCAGCAGCCCAGCACAAGGATTATACGAGCAGTACTTC. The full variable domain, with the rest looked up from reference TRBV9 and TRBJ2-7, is DSGVTQTPKHLITATGQRVTLRCSPRSGDLSVYWYQQSLDQGLQFLIQYYNGEERAKGNILERFSAQQFPDLHSELNLSSLELGDSALYFCASSPAQGLYEQYFGPGTRLTVT.

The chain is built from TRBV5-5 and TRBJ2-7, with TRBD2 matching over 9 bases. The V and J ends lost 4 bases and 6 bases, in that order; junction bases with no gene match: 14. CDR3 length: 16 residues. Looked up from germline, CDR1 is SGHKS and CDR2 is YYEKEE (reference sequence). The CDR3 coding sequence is TGTGCCAGCAGCCACCGACTAGCGGACCCCCCCGGCGAGCAGTACTTC. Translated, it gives CASSHRLADPPGEQYF.

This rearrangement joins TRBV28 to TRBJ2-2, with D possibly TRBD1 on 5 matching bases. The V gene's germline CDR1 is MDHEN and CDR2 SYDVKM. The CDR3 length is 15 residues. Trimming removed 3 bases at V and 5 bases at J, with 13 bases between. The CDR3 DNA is TGTGCCAGCAGTTTCCCCTCTCCAGGGACCGGGGAGCTGTTTTTT. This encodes CASSFPSPGTGELFF.

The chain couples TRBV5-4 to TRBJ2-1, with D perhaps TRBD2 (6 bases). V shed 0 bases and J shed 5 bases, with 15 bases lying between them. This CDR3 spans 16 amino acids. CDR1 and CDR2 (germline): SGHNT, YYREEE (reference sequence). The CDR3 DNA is TGTGCCAGCAGCTTGGTAGCGGTCCTGTCTAACAATGAGCAGTTCTTC. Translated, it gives CASSLVAVLSNNEQFF.

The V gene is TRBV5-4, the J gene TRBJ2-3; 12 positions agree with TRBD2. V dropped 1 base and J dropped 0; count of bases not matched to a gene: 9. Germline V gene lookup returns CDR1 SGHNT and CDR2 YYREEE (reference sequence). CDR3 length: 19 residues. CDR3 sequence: CASSLFTSGRPTSTDTQYF. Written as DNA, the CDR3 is TGTGCCAGCAGCTTGTTTACTAGCGGGAGGCCTACCAGCACAGATACGCAGTATTTT.

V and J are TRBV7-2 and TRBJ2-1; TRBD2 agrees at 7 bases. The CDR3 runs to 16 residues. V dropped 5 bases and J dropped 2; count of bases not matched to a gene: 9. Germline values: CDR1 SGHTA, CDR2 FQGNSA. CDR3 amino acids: CASSPVGGGTYNEQFF. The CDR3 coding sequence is TGTGCCAGCAGCCCCGTGGGGGGAGGGACCTACAATGAGCAGTTCTTC.

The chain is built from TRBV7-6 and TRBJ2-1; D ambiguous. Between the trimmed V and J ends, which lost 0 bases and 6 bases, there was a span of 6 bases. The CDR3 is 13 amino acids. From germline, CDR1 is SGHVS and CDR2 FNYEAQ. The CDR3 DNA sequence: TGTGCCAGCAGCTTAGCGCGCCTCAATGAGCAGTTCTTC. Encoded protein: CASSLARLNEQFF.

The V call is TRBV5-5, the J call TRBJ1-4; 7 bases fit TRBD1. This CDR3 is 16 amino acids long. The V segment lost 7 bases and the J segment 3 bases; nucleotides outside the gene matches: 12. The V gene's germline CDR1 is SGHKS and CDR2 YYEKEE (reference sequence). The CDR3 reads CASGNRDSPSNEKLFF. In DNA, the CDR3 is TGTGCCAGCGGAAACAGGGACAGCCCCTCTAATGAAAAACTGTTTTTT.

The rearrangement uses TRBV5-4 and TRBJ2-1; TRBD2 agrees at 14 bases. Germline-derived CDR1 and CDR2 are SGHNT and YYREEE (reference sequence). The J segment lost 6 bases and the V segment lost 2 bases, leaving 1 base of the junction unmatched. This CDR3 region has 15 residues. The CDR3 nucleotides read TGTGCCAGCAGCTTTGGGACTAGCGGGAGCAATGAGCAGTTCTTC. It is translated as CASSFGTSGSNEQFF. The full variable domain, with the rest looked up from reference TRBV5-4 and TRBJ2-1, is ETGVTQSPTHLIKTRGQQVTLRCSSQSGHNTVSWYQQALGQGPQFIFQYYREEENGRGNFPPRFSGLQFPNYSSELNVNALELDDSALYLCASSFGTSGSNEQFFGPGTRLTVL.

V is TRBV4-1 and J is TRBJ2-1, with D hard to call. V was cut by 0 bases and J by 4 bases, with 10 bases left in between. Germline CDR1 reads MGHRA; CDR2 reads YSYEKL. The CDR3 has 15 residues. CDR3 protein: CASSQDKTVYNEQFF. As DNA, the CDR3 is TGCGCCAGCAGCCAAGATAAAACAGTTTACAATGAGCAGTTCTTC.

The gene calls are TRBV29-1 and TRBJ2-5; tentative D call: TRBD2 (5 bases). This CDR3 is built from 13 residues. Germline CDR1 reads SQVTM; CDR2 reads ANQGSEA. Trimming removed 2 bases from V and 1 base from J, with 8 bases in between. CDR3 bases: TGCAGCGTTGAAATTGGACTCCAAGAGACCCAGTACTTC. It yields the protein CSVEIGLQETQYF.